The clone carrying this TCR beta chain came up many times. The antigen is unknown. These data come from a study of human T cells and chemical hapten exposure. Study-level background: Diagnoses of alopecia areata, totalis or universalis occurred in mostly female patients.

Study-wide results and limits: The count of PT1 expanded TCRs correlated positively with patch test score. Alopecia in the donors means their immune response may deviate from healthy people's.

Regarding time point: patch test 3, about 24 weeks after DPC sensitization. Treatment given: therapeutic diphenylcyclopropenone sensitization with weekly scalp DPC. At patch-test visits, sampling came before the patch test. The CDR3 spans 12 residues. Germline CDR1 is SQVTM and CDR2 is ANQGSEA. V lost 4 bases and J lost 6, with 10 bases in between. TCRdb redid the calling of the RACE reads with MiXCR, one entry per CDR3 protein. The profile covers about 190,000 distinct CDR3 sequences, with around 25% appearing a single time and roughly 2.4% taken by the ten largest. This chain joins TRBV29-1 and TRBJ2-1; D ambiguous. Material: whole blood, obtained in connection with sensitization to the hapten diphenylcyclopropenone (DPC). This receptor was obtained from a woman between 40 and 50 years old with alopecia areata. Some clones in this sample may be carry-over from other donors' samples. The CDR3: CSVAWGPNEQFF. CDR3 sequence (DNA): TGCAGCGTTGCCTGGGGTCCCAATGAGCAGTTCTTC.